This T cell receptor beta chain emerged from a study of spatial heterogeneity in lung cancer. Study in general: The study consistently detected more beta-chain than alpha-chain sequences.

This sample's time point: sample taken at primary tumor resection. General study points: Whereas they appeared in blood less at follow-up, ubiquitous expanded tumor TCRs appeared there more at resection.

Every individual TCR cDNA molecule carried its own unique molecular identifier, which allowed correction of PCR and sequencing errors. TCRdb reanalysed the 5' RACE reads using MiXCR and keeps one entry per CDR3 protein. Seen here are some 38,000 distinct CDR3 sequences, around 7.5% observed once, and the top ten hold under 30%. This clonotype was observed many times. Its target is unknown. V gave up 6 bases and J gave up 4 bases; unmatched junction bases: 4. This CDR3 region has 13 residues. CDR1 and CDR2 (germline): MNHEY, SMNVEV (reference sequence). Here the sequenced sample was PBMCs, taken at surgery. This chain connects TRBV27 to TRBJ2-3, with TRBD1 identical over 7 bases. The clonotype was recovered from a male donor with early-stage non-small cell lung cancer. CDR3 amino acids: CASRGQGADTQYF. The CDR3 nucleotides read TGTGCCAGCAGGGGGCAGGGGGCAGATACGCAGTATTTT.